The 25 T cell receptor beta chains below were found in one sample sequenced in a study of cytotoxic CD8 clonotypes in ibrutinib-treated CLL. Data came from immunoSEQ multiplex PCR; TCRdb stores just in-frame clones and leaves some out. This sample yields 250,000 to 350,000 clones, of which roughly 76% are seen a single time; 5.6% belongs to the top ten. Sample: PBMCs, taken at disease progression, from a patient treated with ibrutinib. Every receptor here comes from a human donor with chronic lymphocytic leukemia.

V is TRBV7-6 and J is TRBJ2-3; 11 bases align to TRBD2. Trimming at V came to 5 bases and at J to 3 bases, leaving 16 bases not matched to a gene. This CDR3 spans 19 amino acids. The germline CDR1 and CDR2 sequences are SGHVS and FNYEAQ. This chain's CDR3 is CASSPGTSGWPRGTDTQYF. CDR3 in DNA: TGTGCCAGCAGCCCGGGGACTAGCGGCTGGCCGAGGGGGACAGATACGCAGTATTTT.

The chain carries TRBV19 and TRBJ2-3; D may be TRBD2 (6 bases). The V and J ends lost 8 bases and 5 bases respectively, with 14 bases between them. CDR1 and CDR2 (germline): LNHDA, SQIVND (reference sequence). The CDR3 consists of 13 residues. The CDR3 DNA sequence: TGTGCCAGTGGCAGGGAGGTGGGAGATACGCAGTATTTT. Encoded protein: CASGREVGDTQYF.

This clone was seen a single time. This chain links TRBV5-1 with TRBJ1-1; D perhaps matches TRBD1 (6 bases). CDR3 length: 18 amino acids. CDR1 and CDR2 from the germline V gene are SGHRS and YFSETQ. The V end lost 3 bases, the J end lost 0 bases, and 21 bases lay between the germline ends. CDR3: CASSSQGPYGFVNTEAFF. Here the CDR3 DNA reads TGCGCCAGCAGCTCGCAGGGGCCCTACGGCTTTGTGAACACTGAAGCTTTCTTT.

V usage is TRBV15 and J usage is TRBJ2-3, with no clear D. Germline-derived CDR1 and CDR2 are LNHNV and YYDKDF (reference sequence). Trimming took 0 bases from V and 8 from J, leaving 15 bases between them. The CDR3 consists of 15 residues. The CDR3 region has the DNA TGTGCCACCAGCAGAGATCTGTCCACCCGAGGTACGCAGTATTTT. As protein: CATSRDLSTRGTQYF.

The chain is built from TRBV9 and TRBJ2-1, with TRBD2 identical over 9 bases. The germline V gene has CDR1 SGDLS and CDR2 YYNGEE. The trim removed 4 bases at V and 2 bases at J, leaving 7 bases unmatched. The CDR3 extends over 16 amino acids. Here the CDR3 reads CASSPTTSGTYNEQFF. The CDR3 DNA reads TGTGCCAGCAGCCCAACGACTAGCGGAACCTACAATGAGCAGTTCTTC. Complete variable domain (other parts from reference TRBV9 and TRBJ2-1): DSGVTQTPKHLITATGQRVTLRCSPRSGDLSVYWYQQSLDQGLQFLIQYYNGEERAKGNILERFSAQQFPDLHSELNLSSLELGDSALYFCASSPTTSGTYNEQFFGPGTRLTVL.

The V and J genes are TRBV9 and TRBJ1-2, with D uncertain. CDR3 length: 13 residues. Germline V lookup: CDR1 SGDLS, CDR2 YYNGEE. Trimming left V 7 bases short and J 5 bases short, with 15 bases between. DNA of the CDR3: TGTGCCAGCTCTCCCGGGGTAGTATATGGCTACACCTTC. Protein sequence: CASSPGVVYGYTF.

The chain recombines TRBV7-2 with TRBJ2-1, with D perhaps matching TRBD2 (7 bases). The CDR3 has 18 residues. Per the germline V gene, CDR1 is SGHTA and CDR2 is FQGNSA. V lost 3 bases to trimming and J lost 7 bases, with 25 bases between them. The CDR3 DNA sequence: TGTGCCAGCAGCTTTCGACCACGGGGGGCTAGCAGTGGTAATGAGCAGTTCTTC. This gives the protein CASSFRPRGASSGNEQFF.

This rearrangement joins TRBV28 to TRBJ2-1; 12 nucleotides agree with TRBD1. The length of the CDR3 is 16 residues. The V and J ends lost 3 bases and 7 bases, in that order; junction bases with no gene match: 7. The germline V gene encodes CDR1 MDHEN and CDR2 SYDVKM. The chain's CDR3 is CASSFPGQGARNEQFF. In DNA form, the CDR3 reads TGTGCCAGCAGTTTTCCGGGACAGGGGGCTAGGAATGAGCAGTTCTTC.

This chain links TRBV7-7 with TRBJ2-7; D might be TRBD2 (5 bases). Germline loops: CDR1 SSHAT, CDR2 FNYEAQ (reference sequence). The CDR3 has 14 residues. V was shortened by 5 bases and J by 6 bases, with 17 bases between the two germline ends. CDR3: CASSTDPGGSEQYF. The CDR3, as DNA: TGTGCCAGCAGCACCGACCCGGGCGGGTCCGAGCAGTACTTC.

Turning to this clone: The identical CDR3 is also encoded by other nucleotide sequences in the sample. The chain combines TRBV5-6 with TRBJ1-2; D is unclear. From germline, CDR1 is SGHDT and CDR2 YYEEEE. The CDR3 is 11 residues long. Trimming took off 0 bases at V and 4 bases at J, with 1 base between the two ends. In DNA form, the CDR3 reads TGTGCCAGCAGCTTGGGCTATGGCTACACCTTC. This codes for CASSLGYGYTF.

The CDR3 DNA sequence: TGCAGCGTTAAAATTCACTCGGTTGGAGCTTTCTTT. It yields the protein CSVKIHSVGAFF. The rearrangement links TRBV29-1 to TRBJ1-1; D is undetermined. The ends were cut back, 5 bases at V and 10 bases at J, with 17 bases in the middle. Germline CDR1 reads SQVTM; CDR2 reads ANQGSEA. This CDR3 is built from 12 residues.

V gene TRBV6-6 combines with J gene TRBJ2-1, with no clear D. The CDR3 covers 14 residues. CDR1 is MNHNY and CDR2 is SVGAGI in the germline V gene (reference sequence). The V and J ends lost 0 bases and 4 bases respectively, with 7 bases between them. The CDR3 DNA reads TGTGCCAGCAGTTACTCCGACGGGTACAATGAGCAGTTCTTC. Its protein product is CASSYSDGYNEQFF.

The chain is built from TRBV9 and TRBJ2-3, with D uncertain. CDR1 is SGDLS and CDR2 is YYNGEE in the germline V gene. The CDR3 consists of 13 residues. Between the trimmed V and J ends, which lost 3 bases and 4 bases, there was a span of 9 bases. The CDR3 DNA sequence: TGTGCCAGCAGCGGAGGATACGCAGATACGCAGTATTTT. Its translation: CASSGGYADTQYF.

CDR3 coding DNA: TGTGCCAGCAGCTTATTGTCTGTAGGGCGGGAGACCCAGTACTTC. Translating gives CASSLLSVGRETQYF. This sequence joins TRBV7-9 and TRBJ2-5; D call uncertain. Deletions cut 2 bases from V and 5 bases from J, with 15 bases between. Germline values: CDR1 SEHNR, CDR2 FQNEAQ (reference sequence). There are 15 residues in the CDR3.

The gene calls are TRBV29-1 and TRBJ2-3, with no clear D. CDR3 length equals 13 residues. Germline V lookup: CDR1 SQVTM, CDR2 ANQGSEA. The V end was cut by 7 bases, the J end by 2 bases, with 13 bases between. The CDR3 nucleotides are TGCAGCGCGACGACACGCCTCACAGATACGCAGTATTTT. The encoded protein is CSATTRLTDTQYF.

The genes are TRBV6-1 and TRBJ2-7, with a tentative D call TRBD2 (7 bases). The ends were cut back, 7 bases at V and 3 bases at J, with 16 bases in the middle. Germline V gene data show CDR1 as MNHNS and CDR2 as SASEGT. This CDR3 region has 14 residues. CDR3 coding DNA: TGTGCCAGCATTGGGGAGGGGGTTAGCTACGAGCAGTACTTC. It translates to CASIGEGVSYEQYF.

This clone was seen a handful of times. V is TRBV10-1 and J is TRBJ2-7; D might be TRBD2 (5 bases). The germline gives CDR1 WNHNN, CDR2 SYGVQD (reference sequence). The CDR3 spans 14 residues. Trimming took 2 bases from V and 5 from J, leaving 13 bases between them. DNA of the CDR3: TGCGCCAGCAGTGAGAATACCCAGCGGAACGAGCAGTACTTC. Translation: CASSENTQRNEQYF.

The chain has TRBV15 and TRBJ2-1; TRBD2 aligns across 14 bases. The germline CDR1 and CDR2 sequences are LNHNV and YYDKDF (reference sequence). This CDR3 region has 19 residues. With 3 bases clipped from V and 0 bases from J, the junction kept 7 bases outside the gene matches. CDR3 amino acids: CATSSTGLAGASSYNEQFF. CDR3 nucleotide sequence: TGTGCCACCAGCAGTACGGGACTAGCGGGGGCCTCCTCCTACAATGAGCAGTTCTTC.

This clone showed up just once. The chain is built from TRBV6-5 and TRBJ2-5; possible D gene TRBD1, 6 bases. V was clipped by 6 bases and J by 4 bases, with 12 bases between them. Germline assignment: CDR1 MNHEY and CDR2 SVGAGI. The CDR3 runs 13 residues. CDR3 bases: TGTGCCAGCAGGAGCCTAGGGGGAGAGACCCAGTACTTC. Amino acid sequence: CASRSLGGETQYF.

This clone was recorded only once. The chain carries TRBV9 and TRBJ1-1; D is possibly TRBD1 (6 bases). Trimming took off 5 bases at V and 1 base at J, with 12 bases between the two ends. The CDR3 has 14 amino acids. CDR1 and CDR2 (germline): SGDLS, YYNGEE. Here the CDR3 reads CASSAGGGNTEAFF. CDR3 nucleotide sequence: TGTGCCAGCAGTGCCGGAGGGGGGAACACTGAAGCTTTCTTT. The full variable domain, rest sourced from reference TRBV9 and TRBJ1-1, is DSGVTQTPKHLITATGQRVTLRCSPRSGDLSVYWYQQSLDQGLQFLIQYYNGEERAKGNILERFSAQQFPDLHSELNLSSLELGDSALYFCASSAGGGNTEAFFGQGTRLTVV.

This clone has only a few counts. V and J are TRBV5-1 and TRBJ1-2; TRBD1 matches 7 bases. This CDR3 is 13 amino acids long. V shed 3 bases and J 7 bases; nucleotides not matched to a gene: 6. The germline gives CDR1 SGHRS, CDR2 YFSETQ. CDR3: CASSSQGRSGYTF. In DNA, the CDR3 is TGCGCCAGCAGCTCACAGGGGAGGAGTGGCTACACCTTC.

The V call is TRBV6-4, the J call TRBJ2-1, with TRBD2 identical over 10 bases. V trimming: 2 bases; J trimming: 5 bases; junction bases outside the gene matches: 3. This CDR3 is 15 amino acids long. CDR1 MRHNA and CDR2 SNTAGT come from the germline V gene. The CDR3 loop is CASSDRAGGNNEQFF. The CDR3 nucleotides are TGTGCCAGCAGTGACAGAGCGGGAGGGAACAATGAGCAGTTCTTC.

J is TRBJ1-6 and V is TRBV5-6; TRBD1 matches 7 bases. Germline V lookup: CDR1 SGHDT, CDR2 YYEEEE. The J segment lost 7 bases and the V segment lost 0 bases, leaving 4 bases of the junction unmatched. The CDR3 is made up of 15 amino acids. CDR3 loop: CASSLVGTANSPLHF. CDR3 nucleotide sequence: TGTGCCAGCAGCTTGGTCGGGACAGCCAATTCACCCCTCCACTTT.

The rearrangement joins TRBV6-1 to TRBJ1-5, with D uncertain. The germline CDR1 and CDR2 sequences are MNHNS and SASEGT. Trimming took off 3 bases at V and 2 bases at J, with 11 bases between the two ends. This CDR3 has 15 residues. The CDR3: CASSDTMRGNQPQHF. The CDR3 DNA reads TGTGCCAGCAGTGATACGATGCGTGGCAATCAGCCCCAGCATTTT.

This clone was detected only once. The gene calls are TRBV29-1 and TRBJ1-2; the D gene is possibly TRBD1 (5 bases). Per the germline V gene, CDR1 is SQVTM and CDR2 is ANQGSEA. V gave up 6 bases and J gave up 8 bases, with 13 bases separating them. This CDR3 region has 11 residues. CDR3 loop: CSVGVREGYTF. The CDR3 coding sequence is TGCAGCGTGGGTGTCAGGGAAGGCTACACCTTC.